The clone carrying this T cell receptor (beta chain) was seen at least ten times. This sample is drawn from a study of CD8+CD57+ T cells in acquired aplastic anemia. Using genomic DNA as the template, TCR beta VDJ and CDR3 profiling was carried out. A single record per CDR3 protein comes from TCRdb applying MiXCR to the reads. The sample records just over 400,000 distinct CDR3 sequences, around 72% being singletons. V gave up 11 bases and J gave up 6 bases; unmatched junction bases: 16. This CDR3 comprises 17 residues. CDR1 and CDR2 (germline): MNHNS, SASEGT. V gene TRBV6-1 combines with J gene TRBJ1-6; 10 nucleotides agree with TRBD1. The sequence derives from a human donor in good health, serving as a control. Sequenced input: sorted CD4+, CD8+, or CD8+CD57+ T cells (not recorded which) from PBMCs. The CDR3 here is CAVVADRDRGGNSPLHF. The CDR3, as DNA: TGTGCCGTAGTGGCCGACCGGGACAGGGGAGGTAATTCACCCCTCCACTTT.